The clone carrying this T cell receptor beta chain was recorded at least ten times. Its specificity is unknown. Amplified regions were TCR beta CDR3 sequences from RNA transcripts. The TCR CDR3 was amplified in a first-round RT-PCR using the HTBI primer set. TCRdb redid the calling of the multiplex PCR reads with MiXCR, one entry per CDR3 protein. The sample shows about 530,000 distinct CDR3 sequences, more than 15% of them seen only once. This entry is derived from a study of T cells in Graves' hyperthyroidism and ophthalmopathy. Turning to the study itself: The blood sample was taken at first diagnosis, before treatment began.

Study findings and constraints: With a median lead of roughly 6.8 months before onset, the model predicted ophthalmopathy.

With duration under 3 months, ophthalmopathy was active: Clinical Activity Score at least 3, NOSPECS at least 4. The sample consisted of blood. This sequence was found in a woman aged 18-29 years with Graves' ophthalmopathy.

Here the CDR3 DNA reads TGTGCCAGCAGCGATGACCGAAACTATGGCTACACCTTC. It is translated as CASSDDRNYGYTF. This chain joins TRBV3-1 and TRBJ1-2; D is unclear. Germline CDR1 and CDR2: LGHDT and YNNKEL (reference sequence). Between the trimmed V and J ends, which lost 5 bases and 2 bases, there was a span of 9 bases. This CDR3 region has 13 residues.